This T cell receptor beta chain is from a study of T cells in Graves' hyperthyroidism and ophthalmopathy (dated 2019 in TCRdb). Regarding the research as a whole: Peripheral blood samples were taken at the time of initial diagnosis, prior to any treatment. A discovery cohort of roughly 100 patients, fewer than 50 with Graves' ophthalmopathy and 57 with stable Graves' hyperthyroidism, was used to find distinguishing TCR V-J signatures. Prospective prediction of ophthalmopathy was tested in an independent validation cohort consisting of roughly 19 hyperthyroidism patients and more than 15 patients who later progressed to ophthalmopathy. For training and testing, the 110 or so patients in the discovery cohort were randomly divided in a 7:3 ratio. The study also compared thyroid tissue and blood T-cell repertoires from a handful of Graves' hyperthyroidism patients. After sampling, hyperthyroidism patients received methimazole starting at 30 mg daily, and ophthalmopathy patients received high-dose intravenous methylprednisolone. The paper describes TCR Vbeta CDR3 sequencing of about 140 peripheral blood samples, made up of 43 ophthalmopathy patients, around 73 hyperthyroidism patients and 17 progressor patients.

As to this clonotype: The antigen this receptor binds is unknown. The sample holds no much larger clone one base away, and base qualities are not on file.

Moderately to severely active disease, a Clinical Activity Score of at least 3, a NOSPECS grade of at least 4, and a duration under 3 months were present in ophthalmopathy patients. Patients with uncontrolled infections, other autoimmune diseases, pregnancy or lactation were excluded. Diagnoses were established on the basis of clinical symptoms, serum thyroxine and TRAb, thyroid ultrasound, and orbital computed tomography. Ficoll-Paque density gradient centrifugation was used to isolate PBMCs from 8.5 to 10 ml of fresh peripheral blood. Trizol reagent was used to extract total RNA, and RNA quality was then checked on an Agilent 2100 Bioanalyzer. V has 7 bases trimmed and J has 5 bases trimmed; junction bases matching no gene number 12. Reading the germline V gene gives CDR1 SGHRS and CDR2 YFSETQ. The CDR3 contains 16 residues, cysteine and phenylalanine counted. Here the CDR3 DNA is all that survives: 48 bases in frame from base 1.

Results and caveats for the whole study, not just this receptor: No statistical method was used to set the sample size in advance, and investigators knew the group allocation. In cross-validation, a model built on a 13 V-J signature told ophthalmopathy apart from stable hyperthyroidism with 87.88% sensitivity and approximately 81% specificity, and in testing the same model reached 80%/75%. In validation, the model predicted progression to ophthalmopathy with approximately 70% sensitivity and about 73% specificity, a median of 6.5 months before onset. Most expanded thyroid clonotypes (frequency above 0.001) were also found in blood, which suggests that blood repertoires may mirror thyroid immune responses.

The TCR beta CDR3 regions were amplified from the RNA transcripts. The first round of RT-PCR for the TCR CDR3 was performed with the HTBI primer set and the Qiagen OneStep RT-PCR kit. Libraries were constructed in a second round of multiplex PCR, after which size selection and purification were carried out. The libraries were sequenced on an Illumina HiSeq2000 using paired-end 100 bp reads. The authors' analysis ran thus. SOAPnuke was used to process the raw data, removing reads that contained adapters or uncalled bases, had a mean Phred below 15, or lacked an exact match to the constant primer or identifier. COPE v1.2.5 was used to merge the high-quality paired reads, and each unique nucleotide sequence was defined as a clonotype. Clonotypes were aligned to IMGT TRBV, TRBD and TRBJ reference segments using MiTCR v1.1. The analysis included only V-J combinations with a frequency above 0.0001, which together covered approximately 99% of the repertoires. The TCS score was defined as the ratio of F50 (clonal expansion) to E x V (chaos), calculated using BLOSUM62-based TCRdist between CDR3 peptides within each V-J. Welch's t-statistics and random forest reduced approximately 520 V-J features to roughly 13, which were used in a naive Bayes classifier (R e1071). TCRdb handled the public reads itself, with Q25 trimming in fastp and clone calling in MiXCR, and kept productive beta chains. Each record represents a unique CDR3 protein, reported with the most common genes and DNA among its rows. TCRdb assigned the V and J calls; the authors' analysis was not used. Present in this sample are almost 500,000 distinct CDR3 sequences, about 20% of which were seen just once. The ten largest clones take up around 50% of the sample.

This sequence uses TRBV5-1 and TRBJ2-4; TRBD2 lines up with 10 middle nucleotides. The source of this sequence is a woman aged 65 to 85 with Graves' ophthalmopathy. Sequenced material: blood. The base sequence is TGCGCCAGCGGCCCCCTAGCGGGAGATTCCCAAAACATTCAGTACTTC. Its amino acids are CASGPLAGDSQNIQYF. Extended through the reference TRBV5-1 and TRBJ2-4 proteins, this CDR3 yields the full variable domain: KAGVTQTPRYLIKTRGQQVTLSCSPISGHRSVSWYQQTPGQGLQFLFEYFSETQRNKGNFPGRFSGRQFSNSRSEMNVSTLELGDSALYLCASGPLAGDSQNIQYFGAGTRLSVL.